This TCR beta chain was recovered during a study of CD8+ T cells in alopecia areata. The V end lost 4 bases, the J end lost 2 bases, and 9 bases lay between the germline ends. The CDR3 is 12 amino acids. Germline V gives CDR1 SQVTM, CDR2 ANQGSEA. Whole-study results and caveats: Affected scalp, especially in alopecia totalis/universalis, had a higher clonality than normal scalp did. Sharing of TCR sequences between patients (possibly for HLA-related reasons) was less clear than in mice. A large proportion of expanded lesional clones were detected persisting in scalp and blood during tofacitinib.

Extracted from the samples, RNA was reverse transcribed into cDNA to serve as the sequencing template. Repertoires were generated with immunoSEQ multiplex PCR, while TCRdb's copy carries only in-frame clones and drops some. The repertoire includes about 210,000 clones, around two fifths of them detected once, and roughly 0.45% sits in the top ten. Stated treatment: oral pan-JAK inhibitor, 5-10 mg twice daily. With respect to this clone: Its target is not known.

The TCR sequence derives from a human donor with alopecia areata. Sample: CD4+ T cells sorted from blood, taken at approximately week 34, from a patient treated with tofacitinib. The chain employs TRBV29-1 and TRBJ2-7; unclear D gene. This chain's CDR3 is CSVVDRTYEQYF. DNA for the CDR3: TGCAGCGTTGTCGACCGAACCTACGAGCAGTACTTC.